These 15 T cell receptor beta chains share one sample of origin, sequenced in a study of OX40 agonist ivuxolimab in advanced cancers. Here immunoSEQ multiplex PCR was the method, and the copy in TCRdb shows in-frame clones only, minus some. The sample contains tens of thousands of clones, more than 90% of which appear only once. Here the sequenced sample was CD4+ or CD8+ T cells sorted from blood, taken in a trial of the OX40 agonist ivuxolimab. Receptors originate from an adult with an advanced solid tumor such as melanoma, head and neck, liver or kidney cancer.

The chain carries TRBV4-3 and TRBJ1-1; D is ambiguous. This CDR3 has 14 residues. V was cut by 1 base and J by 0 bases, with 6 bases left in between. Germline V CDR1 and CDR2: LGHNA, YSLEER. In nucleotides, the CDR3 is TGCGCCAGCAGCCAAGTAATGATGAACACTGAAGCTTTCTTT. This gives the protein CASSQVMMNTEAFF.

As for this clone: The junction shows a germline mismatch at one end, possibly a read error. The CDR3 here is CASSLGLDGRF. The CDR3 DNA follows: TGTGCCAGCAGCTTGGGTCTAGACGGGCGTTTC. The chain joins TRBV5-8 to TRBJ2-7; D is ambiguous. The germline V gene has CDR1 SGHTS and CDR2 YDEGEE. This CDR3 spans 11 amino acids. Full variable domain (missing parts from reference TRBV5-8 and TRBJ2-7): EAGVTQSPTHLIKTRGQQATLRCSPISGHTSVYWYQQALGLGLQFLLWYDEGEERNRGNFPPRFSGRQFPNYSSELNVNALELEDSALYLCASSLGLDGRFGPGTRLTVT.

This chain connects TRBV11-3 to TRBJ2-2, with D maybe TRBD2 (5 bases). Trimming removed 5 bases at V and 6 bases at J, with 13 bases between. CDR3 length equals 14 residues. Germline lookup yields CDR1 SGHNT and CDR2 YENEEA. CDR3 nucleotide sequence: TGTGCCAGCAGCCCCTGGACTTCTTCCGGGGAGCTGTTTTTT. Its translation is CASSPWTSSGELFF.

This rearrangement joins TRBV27 to TRBJ2-7; a possible D gene is TRBD2 (6 bases). Germline V gene lookup returns CDR1 MNHEY and CDR2 SMNVEV (reference sequence). The CDR3 sequence is 15 residues long. V was clipped by 2 bases and J by 3 bases, with 14 bases between them. CDR3 residues: CASSLGGVQSYEQYF. In nucleotides, the CDR3 is TGTGCCAGCAGTTTAGGAGGGGTCCAAAGCTACGAGCAGTACTTC.

This clone was counted a few times. Written as DNA, the CDR3 is TGTGCCAGAAGCCTCCGGGCGGACTATGGCTACACCTTC. This gives the protein CARSLRADYGYTF. The chain is built from TRBV5-3 and TRBJ1-2; D gene uncertain. TRBV5-3 is designated an ORF whose function remains uncertain. Trimming pared 4 bases from V and 3 bases from J, leaving 10 bases between. CDR3 length: 13 residues.

The chain has TRBV30 and TRBJ1-2; D unclear. The CDR3 sequence is 14 residues long. The V gene's germline CDR1 is GTSNPN and CDR2 SVGIG (reference sequence). Trimming stripped 2 bases from V and 4 bases from J, with 14 bases between. For the CDR3, the DNA is TGTGCCTGGAGTCGTAGTGTTGGATTCTATGGCTACACCTTC. It is translated as CAWSRSVGFYGYTF.

The rearrangement links TRBV12-5 to TRBJ2-7, with D possibly being TRBD2 (5 bases). The V and J ends lost 1 base and 5 bases respectively, with 12 bases between them. The CDR3 contains 14 residues. Looked up from germline, CDR1 is LGHNT and CDR2 is FRNRAP. In nucleotides, the CDR3 is TGTGCTAGTGGTTTGGGTACTAGTGGCGACGAGCAGTACTTC. Translating gives CASGLGTSGDEQYF.

Here the CDR3 reads CAWSAGSPRTGELFF. Written as DNA, the CDR3 is TGTGCCTGGAGTGCCGGGTCCCCGAGAACCGGGGAGCTGTTTTTT. This chain joins TRBV30 and TRBJ2-2; D is undetermined. Germline assignment: CDR1 GTSNPN and CDR2 SVGIG (reference sequence). V was cut by 1 base and J by 5 bases, with 14 bases left in between. The CDR3 is made up of 15 amino acids.

This sequence joins TRBV7-8 and TRBJ2-1; TRBD1 might be the D (7 bases). Trimming removed 1 base from V and 6 bases from J, with 22 bases in between. The CDR3 is 18 residues long. CDR1 and CDR2 from the germline V gene are SGHVS and FQNEAQ. CDR3 amino acids: CASSLGGGRPYRGNEQFF. The CDR3 DNA is TGTGCCAGCAGCTTAGGAGGAGGGCGACCCTACAGGGGCAATGAGCAGTTCTTC.

The DNA for the CDR3 is TGCACCGGACAGAGCGGGAGGGGATCCTACGAGCAGTACTTC. Translated: CTGQSGRGSYEQYF. The chain links TRBV1 to TRBJ2-7; the table's D call, TRBD2, has no DNA check behind it. TRBV1 is a documented pseudogene. The CDR3 is made up of 14 amino acids.

This clone was counted once. CDR3 nucleotide sequence: TGTGCCAGCAGCTTAGGTGGTAGCTCCGATGAGCAGTTCTTC. Protein: CASSLGGSSDEQFF. This chain uses TRBV7-7 with TRBJ2-1; D is uncertain. Germline CDR1 and CDR2: SSHAT and FNYEAQ (reference sequence). The CDR3 contains 14 residues. V dropped 1 base and J dropped 8 bases, with 12 bases sitting between them.

The rearrangement links TRBV28 to TRBJ1-5; D is possibly TRBD1 (5 bases). The V gene's germline CDR1 is MDHEN and CDR2 SYDVKM. The CDR3 is 15 amino acids. Trimming pared 5 bases from V and 6 bases from J, leaving 17 bases between. The CDR3 DNA follows: TGTGCCAGCAGTCCCCCTCTCGTGGGGGTTCAGCCCCAGCATTTT. Translation gives CASSPPLVGVQPQHF.

The chain is built from TRBV20-1 and TRBJ2-3; unclear D gene. V was cut by 6 bases and J by 6 bases, with 7 bases left in between. Germline V gene data show CDR1 as DFQATT and CDR2 as SNEGSKA (reference sequence). The CDR3 consists of 10 residues. The CDR3 region is CSAIRDTQYF. In DNA form, the CDR3 reads TGCAGTGCAATTAGGGATACGCAGTATTTT.

This clone has just one count. The chain carries TRBV5-4 and TRBJ2-7; 10 bases fit TRBD2. Trimming removed 6 bases from V and 6 bases from J; junction bases left unmatched: 6. The CDR3 loop spans 13 amino acids. In germline, CDR1 is SGHNT, CDR2 YYREEE (reference sequence). This CDR3 reads CASMSGGAREQYF. The CDR3 nucleotides read TGTGCCAGCATGAGCGGGGGGGCCCGCGAGCAGTACTTC.

This rearrangement joins TRBV4-1 to TRBJ2-3, with TRBD2 identical over 9 bases. In germline, CDR1 is MGHRA, CDR2 YSYEKL. The CDR3 extends over 17 amino acids. Unmatched junction bases numbered 12, after V lost 1 base and J lost 7 bases. Written as DNA, the CDR3 is TGCGCCAGCAGCCAAGGTCAGGCGGGAGGGGCTCGATATACGCAGTATTTT. This gives the protein CASSQGQAGGARYTQYF.